The following is a T cell receptor (beta chain) sequence with its context. Its target is not known. Combining a sample-barcoded 5' primer with a J-beta primer mix, a second PCR ran for 7 to 11 cycles. TCRdb re-derived calls from the 5' RACE reads in MiXCR, one entry per CDR3 protein. The table has approximately 800,000 distinct CDR3 sequences, roughly 60% seen once; the top ten hold about 20%. The V and J ends lost 6 bases and 6 bases respectively, with 16 bases between them. There are 14 residues in the CDR3. Germline lookup yields CDR1 WNHNN and CDR2 SYGVQD (reference sequence). The data were obtained in a study of blood T cells in healthy people across ages. General study results and limits: Across samples, TCR beta diversity tracked strongly with naive T cell percentage.

The chain links TRBV10-1 to TRBJ2-3, with D possibly being TRBD1 or TRBD2 (5 bases each). The receptor was isolated from a young man in good health. Sequencing was carried out using blood. The DNA for the CDR3 is TGCGCCAGCAGCCGGGACCTAATTTGGGATACGCAGTATTTT. Amino acids: CASSRDLIWDTQYF.